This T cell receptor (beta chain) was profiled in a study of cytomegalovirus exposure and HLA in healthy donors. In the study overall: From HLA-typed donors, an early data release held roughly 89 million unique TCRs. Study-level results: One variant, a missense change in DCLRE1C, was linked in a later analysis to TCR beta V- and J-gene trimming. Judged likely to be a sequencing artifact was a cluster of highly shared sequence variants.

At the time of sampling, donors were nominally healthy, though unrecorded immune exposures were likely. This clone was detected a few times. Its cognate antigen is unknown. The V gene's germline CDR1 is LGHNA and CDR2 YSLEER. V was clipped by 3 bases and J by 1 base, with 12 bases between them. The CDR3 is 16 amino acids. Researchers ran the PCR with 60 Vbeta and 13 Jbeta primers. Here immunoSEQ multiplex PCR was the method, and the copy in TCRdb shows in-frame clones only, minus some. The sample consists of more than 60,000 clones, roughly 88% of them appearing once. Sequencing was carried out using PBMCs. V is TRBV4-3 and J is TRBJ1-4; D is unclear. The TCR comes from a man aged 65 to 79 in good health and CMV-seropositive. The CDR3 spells CASSHSHRLTNEKLFF. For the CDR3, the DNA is TGCGCCAGCAGCCACTCTCACAGATTAACTAATGAAAAACTGTTTTTT.